The 22 T cell receptor beta chains below all came from one sample that was sequenced in a study of PD-1 blockade in classical Hodgkin lymphoma. Profiling relied on immunoSEQ multiplex PCR, and the TCRdb table lists in-frame clones only, not all of them. Of fewer than 100,000 clones listed, around nine tenths are singletons. All trial patients relapsed after autologous stem cell transplantation. The sequenced sample was peripheral blood mononuclear cells (PBMCs), obtained at baseline. The receptor source for this set is a human donor with classical Hodgkin lymphoma.

The chain couples TRBV30 to TRBJ1-6, with 9 bases identical to TRBD1. CDR3 length equals 15 residues. The germline V gene encodes CDR1 GTSNPN and CDR2 SVGIG (reference sequence). V trimming: 8 bases; J trimming: 6 bases; junction bases outside the gene matches: 11. The CDR3 DNA reads TGTGCCCGGTCCGGGACAGGGTTAAGTAATTCACCCCTCCACTTT. As protein: CARSGTGLSNSPLHF.

This chain links TRBV15 with TRBJ2-1; D is ambiguous. The ends were cut back, 6 bases at V and 6 bases at J, with 9 bases in the middle. Germline CDR1 reads LNHNV; CDR2 reads YYDKDF (reference sequence). The CDR3 spans 12 residues. CDR3 nucleotides: TGTGCCACCAGAACCCCCCCCAATGAGCAGTTCTTC. This translates into CATRTPPNEQFF.

Only one count was recorded for this clone. The chain joins TRBV4-1 to TRBJ2-7; a weak D match, TRBD2 (5 bases). CDR3 length: 16 amino acids. Trimming stripped 1 base from V and 4 bases from J, with 17 bases between. Germline V gene data show CDR1 as MGHRA and CDR2 as YSYEKL. CDR3 loop: CASSQAGEKDPYEQYF. In DNA form, the CDR3 reads TGCGCCAGCAGCCAAGCCGGGGAAAAGGATCCTTACGAGCAGTACTTC.

This clone was observed once. This sequence joins TRBV25-1 and TRBJ2-3, with a possible D match to TRBD1 (6 bases). Per germline, CDR1 MGHDK and CDR2 SYGVNS. V lost 2 bases to trimming and J lost 0 bases, with 12 bases between them. This CDR3 spans 16 amino acids. The CDR3 DNA reads TGTGCCAGCAGTGAACCCAGGGGTGAGAGCACAGATACGCAGTATTTT. Amino acid sequence: CASSEPRGESTDTQYF.

The CDR3 bases are TGTGCCAGCAGGGGGAGACGGAGGATGAACACTGAAGCTTTCTTT. It is translated as CASRGRRRMNTEAFF. The chain couples TRBV6-5 to TRBJ1-1, with unresolved D. CDR3 length: 15 amino acids. The ends were cut back, 6 bases at V and 0 bases at J, with 14 bases in the middle. CDR1 MNHEY and CDR2 SVGAGI come from the germline V gene.

The chain is built from TRBV28 and TRBJ2-3; D may be TRBD2 (5 bases). The CDR3 has 14 amino acids. The germline CDR1 and CDR2 sequences are MDHEN and SYDVKM. V was clipped by 2 bases and J by 2 bases, with 8 bases between them. CDR3 region: CASSLERSTDTQYF. The CDR3 DNA reads as TGTGCCAGCAGTTTAGAGCGGTCCACAGATACGCAGTATTTT. Based on the CDR3 plus reference TRBV28 and TRBJ2-3, the full variable domain is DVKVTQSSRYLVKRTGEKVFLECVQDMDHENMFWYRQDPGLGLRLIYFSYDVKMKEKGDIPEGYSVSREKKERFSLILESASTNQTSMYLCASSLERSTDTQYFGPGTRLTVL.

This CDR3 reads CASSVPTPSIGTSGRTDTQYF. The CDR3 DNA reads as TGTGCCAGCAGCGTACCTACCCCTTCTATCGGGACTAGCGGGAGAACAGATACGCAGTATTTT. The chain links TRBV9 to TRBJ2-3; 14 bases fit TRBD2. The V gene's germline CDR1 is SGDLS and CDR2 YYNGEE. J was trimmed by 3 bases and V by 1 base; bases with no gene match: 16. This CDR3 spans 21 amino acids.

The chain joins TRBV27 to TRBJ2-3; D remains unclear. The CDR3 contains 15 residues. Germline V gene lookup returns CDR1 MNHEY and CDR2 SMNVEV (reference sequence). Trimming shortened V by 0 bases and J by 2 bases, and 9 bases separated the two germline ends. The CDR3 sequence is CASSLSRQITDTQYF. Here the CDR3 DNA reads TGTGCCAGCAGTTTATCGCGGCAGATCACAGATACGCAGTATTTT.

J is TRBJ2-1 and V is TRBV29-1, with 8 bases aligning to TRBD2. CDR1 and CDR2 (germline): SQVTM, ANQGSEA. This CDR3 is 13 amino acids long. V dropped 6 bases and J dropped 6; count of bases not matched to a gene: 7. CDR3 sequence (DNA): TGCAGCGTCCCCGGACTAGCCGGCAATGAGCAGTTCTTC. This codes for CSVPGLAGNEQFF.

This chain connects TRBV30 to TRBJ2-1; TRBD2 aligns across 7 bases. This CDR3 is built from 16 residues. Germline V gene data show CDR1 as GTSNPN and CDR2 as SVGIG (reference sequence). Trimming removed 3 bases from V and 4 bases from J; junction bases left unmatched: 12. CDR3 coding DNA: TGTGCCTGGAGGCCGGGCCCTAGCGGTCTGTACAATGAGCAGTTCTTC. Amino acids: CAWRPGPSGLYNEQFF.

The genes are TRBV21-1 and TRBJ2-7; the table assigns TRBD1, which was not confirmed against the DNA. TRBV21-1 corresponds to a pseudogene. This CDR3 has 11 amino acids. The CDR3 bases are TGTGCCAGCCACACGACCTACGAGCAGTACTTC. It specifies CASHTTYEQYF.

This rearrangement joins TRBV10-3 to TRBJ1-1; D may be TRBD1 (5 bases). Germline V lookup: CDR1 ENHRY, CDR2 SYGVKD. The CDR3 loop spans 16 amino acids. Trimming cost V 0 bases and J 4 bases, with 15 bases left between them. CDR3 amino acids: CAISESAGNGGTEAFF. CDR3 DNA: TGTGCCATCAGTGAGTCTGCGGGTAACGGGGGCACTGAAGCTTTCTTT.

The CDR3 region has the DNA TGTGCCAGCAGCCCCAGCGTAGGGGGCTACGAGCAGTTCTTC. It yields the protein CASSPSVGGYEQFF. This rearrangement joins TRBV9 to TRBJ2-1, with 7 positions matching TRBD1. The CDR3 extends over 14 amino acids. J lost 10 bases, V lost 4 bases, and 11 bases had no gene match. CDR1 is SGDLS, CDR2 YYNGEE, per germline.

This chain uses TRBV19 with TRBJ2-7; D possibly matches TRBD1 or TRBD2 (5 bases each). The CDR3 has 15 amino acids. Germline V gene lookup returns CDR1 LNHDA and CDR2 SQIVND (reference sequence). Trimming left V 3 bases short and J 0 bases short, with 12 bases between. This CDR3 reads CASSIRGPFSYEQYF. DNA of the CDR3: TGTGCCAGTAGTATCCGGGGACCCTTCTCCTACGAGCAGTACTTC.

This chain connects TRBV6-1 to TRBJ2-1; D perhaps matches TRBD2 (6 bases). Germline values: CDR1 MNHNS, CDR2 SASEGT. V was clipped by 3 bases and J by 6 bases, with 6 bases between them. The CDR3 has 12 amino acids. CDR3 bases: TGTGCCAGCAGTGAGGGACTCAATGAGCAGTTCTTC. Its translation: CASSEGLNEQFF.

For the CDR3, the DNA is TGTGCCAGCAGTCTCACGCTCGGAGCGCTCTCCTACGAGCAGTACTTC. This gives the protein CASSLTLGALSYEQYF. The gene calls are TRBV27 and TRBJ2-7; D ambiguous. The length of the CDR3 is 16 residues. With 5 bases removed from V and 0 bases from J, the gap between germline ends came to 17 bases. From germline, CDR1 is MNHEY and CDR2 SMNVEV (reference sequence).

The chain joins TRBV28 to TRBJ1-5, with 8 bases identical to TRBD1. Trimming cost V 3 bases and J 5 bases; bases outside gene matches: 3. CDR3 length equals 14 residues. Per the germline V gene, CDR1 is MDHEN and CDR2 is SYDVKM. CDR3 nucleotide sequence: TGTGCCAGCAGTTTTCCAGGGGGCCATCAGCCCCAGCATTTT. Protein: CASSFPGGHQPQHF.

This rearrangement joins TRBV2 to TRBJ2-5, with a tentative D call TRBD2 (6 bases). The ends were cut back, 7 bases at V and 14 bases at J, with 20 bases in the middle. The germline V gene encodes CDR1 SNHLY and CDR2 FYNNEI. The CDR3 is 12 residues long. CDR3 nucleotide sequence: TGTGCCAGCAATCTAAGGGCCGGGACTCTCTACTTC. Translated, it gives CASNLRAGTLYF.

The rearrangement links TRBV2 to TRBJ2-3; no definite D call. The CDR3 totals 14 residues. V was shortened by 2 bases and J by 0 bases, with 6 bases between the two germline ends. CDR1 is SNHLY and CDR2 is FYNNEI in the germline V gene. The DNA of the CDR3 is TGTGCCAGCAGTGAACTACGGAGCACAGATACGCAGTATTTT. It encodes CASSELRSTDTQYF.

The V and J genes are TRBV30 and TRBJ1-5; D is uncertain. Per the germline V gene, CDR1 is GTSNPN and CDR2 is SVGIG (reference sequence). This CDR3 spans 14 amino acids. Trimming removed 1 base from V and 3 bases from J, with 10 bases in between. CDR3 in DNA: TGTGCCTGGAGTGCTGGTCAGGTCAATCAGCCCCAGCATTTT. Translated, it gives CAWSAGQVNQPQHF. The full variable domain, with the rest looked up from reference TRBV30 and TRBJ1-5, is SQTIHQWPATLVQPVGSPLSLECTVEGTSNPNLYWYRQAAGRGLQLLFYSVGIGQISSEVPQNLSASRPQDRQFILSSKKLLLSDSGFYLCAWSAGQVNQPQHFGDGTRLSIL.

The chain employs TRBV7-9 and TRBJ2-5; 13 bases are a match to TRBD2. Looked up from germline, CDR1 is SEHNR and CDR2 is FQNEAQ (reference sequence). The CDR3 contains 18 residues. The trim removed 5 bases at V and 5 bases at J, leaving 14 bases unmatched. The CDR3 reads CASSLGLGLAGVGETQYF. In nucleotides, the CDR3 is TGTGCCAGCAGCCTGGGCCTTGGACTAGCGGGAGTAGGGGAGACCCAGTACTTC.

CDR3 region: CASSDWQIGNTIYF. CDR3 DNA sequence: TGTGCCAGCAGTGATTGGCAGATTGGAAACACCATATATTTT. The rearrangement uses TRBV6-1 and TRBJ1-3, with D hard to call. In germline, CDR1 is MNHNS, CDR2 SASEGT. V shed 3 bases and J shed 3 bases, with 9 bases lying between them. This CDR3 is built from 14 residues.